The T cell receptor (beta chain) under discussion was sequenced for a study of blood T cell repertoires in COVID-19. Across the whole study: The United States, Italy and Spain provided the acute and convalescent COVID-19 samples.

TCRdb's copy holds only in-frame clones and misses some; the assay was immunoSEQ multiplex PCR. The table includes 200,000 to 300,000 clones, around 86% detected once. Recruited during active infection, patients (from Seattle) were subsequently followed longitudinally. Germline loops: CDR1 MDHEN, CDR2 SYDVKM. This CDR3 has 14 amino acids. Unmatched junction bases numbered 7, after V lost 2 bases and J lost 8 bases. Sequences were obtained from peripheral blood. The receptor comes from a woman in her sixties or seventies with COVID-19, enrolled during active disease. This rearrangement joins TRBV28 to TRBJ1-2; TRBD1 aligns across 8 bases. In nucleotides, the CDR3 is TGTGCCAGCAGTTTAGGACAGGGTCTGCGCGGCTACACCTTC. Encoded protein: CASSLGQGLRGYTF.